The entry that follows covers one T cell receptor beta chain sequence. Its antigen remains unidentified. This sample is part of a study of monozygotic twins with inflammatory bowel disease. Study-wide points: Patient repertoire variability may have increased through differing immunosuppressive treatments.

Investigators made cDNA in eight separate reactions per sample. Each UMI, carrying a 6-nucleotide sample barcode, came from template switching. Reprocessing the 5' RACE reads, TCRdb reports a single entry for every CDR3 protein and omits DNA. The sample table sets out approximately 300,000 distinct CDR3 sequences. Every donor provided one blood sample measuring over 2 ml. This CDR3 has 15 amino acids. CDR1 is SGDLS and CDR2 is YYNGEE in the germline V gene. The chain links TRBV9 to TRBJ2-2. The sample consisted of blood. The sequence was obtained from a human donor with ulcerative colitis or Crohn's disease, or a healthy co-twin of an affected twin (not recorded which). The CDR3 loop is CASSPVDSYTGELFF.